A single sample is the source of the 10 T cell receptor beta chains below, sequenced in a study of blood T cells in healthy people across ages. PCR was performed a second time for roughly 7 to 11 cycles using a sample-barcoded 5' primer and a J-beta primer mix. MiXCR was run by TCRdb on the 5' RACE reads, yielding one entry per CDR3 protein. In the table there are hundreds of thousands of distinct CDR3 sequences, roughly three fifths of which are singletons. The sample was blood. The receptor source for this set is a man between 35 and 55 years old in good health.

The chain couples TRBV11-3 to TRBJ1-2, with D possibly TRBD1 on 6 matching bases. CDR1 is SGHNT and CDR2 is YENEEA in the germline V gene. CDR3 length equals 16 residues. Trimming pared 1 base from V and 6 bases from J, leaving 18 bases between. The CDR3 loop is CASSLARGGFADGYTF. DNA of the CDR3: TGTGCCAGCAGCTTAGCTAGGGGGGGATTCGCAGATGGCTACACCTTC.

This chain links TRBV12-3 or TRBV12-4 with TRBJ2-1, with 8 positions matching TRBD1. Trimming cost V 2 bases and J 2 bases; bases outside gene matches: 5. The CDR3 is 16 residues long. The CDR3 bases are TGTGCCAGCAGTTTACCGGACAGGGAACCCTACAATGAGCAGTTCTTC. Its translation: CASSLPDREPYNEQFF.

V usage is TRBV28 and J usage is TRBJ2-7; TRBD1 matches at 9 bases. Germline CDR1 and CDR2: MDHEN and SYDVKM. The CDR3 is made up of 15 amino acids. The ends lost 6 bases at V and 4 bases at J; junction bases unmatched: 10. The CDR3 protein is CASSQMGQGYYEQYF. CDR3 bases: TGTGCCAGCAGCCAAATGGGACAGGGTTATTACGAGCAGTACTTC. The full variable domain, its missing parts supplied by reference TRBV28 and TRBJ2-7, is DVKVTQSSRYLVKRTGEKVFLECVQDMDHENMFWYRQDPGLGLRLIYFSYDVKMKEKGDIPEGYSVSREKKERFSLILESASTNQTSMYLCASSQMGQGYYEQYFGPGTRLTVT.

This chain links TRBV20-1 with TRBJ2-3; D ambiguous. The CDR3 extends over 14 amino acids. Germline V gene lookup returns CDR1 DFQATT and CDR2 SNEGSKA (reference sequence). Trimming removed 1 base from V and 1 base from J, with 9 bases in between. CDR3 protein: CSARVWAGTDTQYF. DNA of the CDR3: TGCAGTGCTAGAGTTTGGGCAGGCACAGATACGCAGTATTTT.

This clonotype was picked up a small number of times. V and J are TRBV12-3 or TRBV12-4 and TRBJ2-3; D unclear. The length of the CDR3 is 14 residues. V dropped 1 base and J dropped 5 bases, with 10 bases sitting between them. Here the CDR3 DNA reads TGTGCCAGCAGTTTAGAGTTTTCGGGAGATACGCAGTATTTT. It codes for CASSLEFSGDTQYF.

J is TRBJ2-5 and V is TRBV4-1, with 10 positions matching TRBD2. The CDR3 is 18 residues long. V lost 4 bases to trimming and J lost 11 bases; unmatched junction nucleotides: 22. Germline-derived CDR1 and CDR2 are MGHRA and YSYEKL. CDR3 bases: TGCGCCAGCAGCCCGATGGACGGACCTAGCGGGAGAGGCGATGAGCAGTACTTC. Its translation: CASSPMDGPSGRGDEQYF.

The rearrangement joins TRBV5-1 to TRBJ2-5, with D perhaps assigned TRBD1 or TRBD2 (5 bases each). The length of the CDR3 is 15 residues. Trimming removed 3 bases from V and 11 bases from J, with 23 bases in between. Germline V gene lookup returns CDR1 SGHRS and CDR2 YFSETQ. Here the CDR3 DNA reads TGCGCCAGCAGCTCGGGACCCTCAGCTGGATTGGAGCAGTACTTC. Translating it yields CASSSGPSAGLEQYF.

Only a few counts were recorded for this clonotype. V gene TRBV2 combines with J gene TRBJ2-7, with D tentatively TRBD2 (7 bases). This CDR3 has 16 residues. Germline CDR1 and CDR2: SNHLY and FYNNEI. Trimming pared 8 bases from V and 7 bases from J, leaving 27 bases between. The CDR3 spells CASRQAGAKFDYEQYF. The DNA for the CDR3 is TGTGCCAGCCGACAGGCGGGGGCCAAGTTTGACTATGAGCAGTACTTC.

This chain joins TRBV29-1 and TRBJ2-3; D not certain. V lost 4 bases, J lost 0 bases, and 8 bases lay in between. Germline V gives CDR1 SQVTM, CDR2 ANQGSEA. This CDR3 region has 13 residues. This chain's CDR3 is CSVVNDSTDTQYF. DNA of the CDR3: TGCAGCGTTGTCAACGACAGCACAGATACGCAGTATTTT.

J is TRBJ2-3 and V is TRBV5-1; TRBD1 matches 7 bases. V lost 0 bases, J lost 4 bases, and 8 bases stayed unmatched. CDR1 is SGHRS, CDR2 YFSETQ, per germline. The CDR3 extends over 16 amino acids. The CDR3 here is CASSLGDRVYADTQYF. The CDR3, as DNA: TGCGCCAGCAGCTTGGGCGACAGGGTATATGCAGATACGCAGTATTTT.